This T cell receptor (beta chain) was found in a study of Tregs in tolerant kidney transplant recipients. General observations from the study: No direct test of biological reproducibility was done here. In tolerant patients, donor-specific Tregs outgrew total Tregs, suggesting antigen-driven expansion. Changing PCR primers prevented nucleotide comparison between some patients' samples.

Method: immunoSEQ multiplex PCR; TCRdb's copy keeps in-frame clones and lacks some. The sample holds nearly 50,000 clones, 89% seen once. Comment on this clone: No antigen is known for it.

Related graft donors supplied nonmyeloablative bone marrow transplants, and mixed chimerism was transient. Deletions cut 4 bases from V and 0 bases from J, with 16 bases between. The V gene's germline CDR1 is LNHDA and CDR2 SQIVND (reference sequence). This CDR3 comprises 17 residues. J is TRBJ1-3 and V is TRBV19; perhaps TRBD1 as D (6 bases). This material consisted of CD8+ T cells from blood (PBMCs), taken 12 months after the transplant. The source is a human patient who received a combined kidney and bone marrow transplant. Some T cells may be transferred from the graft donor. The DNA for the CDR3 is TGTGCCAGTAGTAGCCCGGGACACCCAATCTCTGGAAACACCATATATTTT. Translation gives CASSSPGHPISGNTIYF.